The 8 T cell receptor beta chains in this list originate from one sample, sequenced in a study of T cell repertoires in cytomegalovirus infection. MiXCR was run by TCRdb on the reads, yielding one entry per CDR3 protein. The data contain 310,000 or so distinct CDR3 sequences, roughly 24% of them singletons. Sequenced: PBMCs. The receptors were sampled from a human donor in good health (CMV status not recorded). Some clones in this sample may be carry-over from other donors' samples.

This clonotype was seen only a few times. J is TRBJ2-7 and V is TRBV20-1, with 7 bases aligning to TRBD1. The CDR3 sequence is 14 residues long. The J segment lost 6 bases and the V segment lost 3 bases, leaving 11 bases of the junction unmatched. The germline V gene has CDR1 DFQATT and CDR2 SNEGSKA (reference sequence). CDR3 residues: CSASVQGMSSEQYF. The CDR3 DNA follows: TGCAGTGCTAGCGTACAGGGGATGAGCAGCGAGCAGTACTTC.

This clonotype was recorded many times. The rearrangement joins TRBV7-2 to TRBJ2-2; D gene unclear. The V end lost 1 base, the J end lost 3 bases, and 3 bases lay between the germline ends. The CDR3 is 13 amino acids. Germline V gene lookup returns CDR1 SGHTA and CDR2 FQGNSA. The CDR3, as DNA: TGTGCCAGCAGCTTAGACTACACCGGGGAGCTGTTTTTT. Translating gives CASSLDYTGELFF. The full variable domain, completed using reference TRBV7-2 and TRBJ2-2, is GAGVSQSPSNKVTEKGKDVELRCDPISGHTALYWYRQSLGQGLEFLIYFQGNSAPDKSGLPSDRFSAERTGGSVSTLTIQRTQQEDSAVYLCASSLDYTGELFFGEGSRLTVL.

In this sample, this clonotype turned up a few times. This chain joins TRBV20-1 and TRBJ2-7; D not certain. Trimming removed 3 bases from V and 3 bases from J, with 15 bases in between. Germline CDR1 DFQATT, CDR2 SNEGSKA (reference sequence). The CDR3 is made up of 14 amino acids. The CDR3 region is CSARSPGLLYEQYF. The CDR3 coding sequence is TGCAGTGCTAGGTCCCCAGGATTGCTCTACGAGCAGTACTTC.

There are many counts of this clonotype. The J gene is TRBJ2-2, the V gene TRBV7-2, with D possibly TRBD1 on 5 matching bases. V lost 3 bases and J lost 4, with 15 bases in between. The CDR3 has 16 amino acids. Per germline, CDR1 SGHTA and CDR2 FQGNSA. The CDR3 loop reads CASSFVVGRATGELFF. The DNA for the CDR3 is TGTGCCAGCAGCTTCGTCGTCGGCAGGGCCACCGGGGAGCTGTTTTTT. The variable domain in full, with the rest retrieved from reference TRBV7-2 and TRBJ2-2, is GAGVSQSPSNKVTEKGKDVELRCDPISGHTALYWYRQSLGQGLEFLIYFQGNSAPDKSGLPSDRFSAERTGGSVSTLTIQRTQQEDSAVYLCASSFVVGRATGELFFGEGSRLTVL.

The chain recombines TRBV6-6 with TRBJ2-6; no clear D gene. Germline V lookup: CDR1 MNHNY, CDR2 SVGAGI (reference sequence). The CDR3 is 16 residues long. Trimming left V 0 bases short and J 4 bases short, with 10 bases between. The CDR3 DNA sequence: TGTGCCAGCAGTTACTCGGCCGGGCTCGGGGCCAACGTCCTGACTTTC. This codes for CASSYSAGLGANVLTF.

In its sample, this clonotype was seen many times. The genes are TRBV7-2 and TRBJ1-3; 9 nucleotides line up with TRBD1. Germline V gene lookup returns CDR1 SGHTA and CDR2 FQGNSA. Germline trimming cut 2 bases from V and 1 base from J; bases unmatched to any gene: 15. The CDR3 is 20 amino acids. CDR3 coding DNA: TGTGCCAGCAGCTTAAGACAGGCGGACAGGGGCCTTTCGTCTGGAAACACCATATATTTT. Amino acids: CASSLRQADRGLSSGNTIYF.

The gene calls are TRBV5-1 and TRBJ2-7, with D maybe TRBD2 (7 bases). This CDR3 spans 14 amino acids. The germline CDR1 and CDR2 sequences are SGHRS and YFSETQ. V dropped 6 bases and J dropped 7 bases, with 20 bases sitting between them. In DNA form, the CDR3 reads TGCGCCAGCAACCCCGGGGGGCTGAGGGGAGAGCAGTACTTC. Protein: CASNPGGLRGEQYF.

This rearrangement joins TRBV19 to TRBJ2-1, with D perhaps TRBD2 (6 bases). Germline CDR1 LNHDA, CDR2 SQIVND (reference sequence). The V gene lost 5 bases and the J gene lost 1 base, with 24 bases spanning the gap. The CDR3 is made up of 19 amino acids. This CDR3 reads CASSLKRWDSLISYNEQFF. In nucleotides, the CDR3 is TGTGCCAGTAGTCTAAAGAGATGGGACTCCCTTATTTCCTACAATGAGCAGTTCTTC.